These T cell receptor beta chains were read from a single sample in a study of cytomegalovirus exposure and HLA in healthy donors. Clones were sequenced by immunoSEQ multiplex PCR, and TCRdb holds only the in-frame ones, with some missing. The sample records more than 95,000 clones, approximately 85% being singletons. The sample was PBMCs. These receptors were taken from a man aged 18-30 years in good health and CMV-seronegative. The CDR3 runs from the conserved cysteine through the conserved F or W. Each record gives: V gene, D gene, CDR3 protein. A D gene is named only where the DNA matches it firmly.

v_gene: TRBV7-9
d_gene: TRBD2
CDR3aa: CASSPGTSGTSYNEQFF

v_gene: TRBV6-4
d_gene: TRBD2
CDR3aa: CASSRTSGGGTDTQYF

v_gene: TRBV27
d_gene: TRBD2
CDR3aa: CASSLSGGSADTQYF

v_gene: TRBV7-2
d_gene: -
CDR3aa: CASSSLLAGNEQFF

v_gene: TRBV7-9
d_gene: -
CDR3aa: CASSTSTGLPYEAFF

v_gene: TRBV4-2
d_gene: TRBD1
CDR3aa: CASSGQGGQPQHF

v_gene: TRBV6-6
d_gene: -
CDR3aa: CASSLQPTITEAFF

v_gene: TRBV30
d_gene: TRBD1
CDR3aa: CAWNGQGSNEQYF

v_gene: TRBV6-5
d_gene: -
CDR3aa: CASSAPDTDNSPLHF

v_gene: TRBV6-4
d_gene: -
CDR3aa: CASSEQPTDTQYF

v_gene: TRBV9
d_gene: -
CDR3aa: CASSVEVAANNEQFF

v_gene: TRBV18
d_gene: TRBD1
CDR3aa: CASSLATGGRGANVLTF

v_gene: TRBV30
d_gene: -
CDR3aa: CAWSGVTGVMHEQFF

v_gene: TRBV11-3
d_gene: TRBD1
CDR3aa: CASSIWDSWDNEQFF